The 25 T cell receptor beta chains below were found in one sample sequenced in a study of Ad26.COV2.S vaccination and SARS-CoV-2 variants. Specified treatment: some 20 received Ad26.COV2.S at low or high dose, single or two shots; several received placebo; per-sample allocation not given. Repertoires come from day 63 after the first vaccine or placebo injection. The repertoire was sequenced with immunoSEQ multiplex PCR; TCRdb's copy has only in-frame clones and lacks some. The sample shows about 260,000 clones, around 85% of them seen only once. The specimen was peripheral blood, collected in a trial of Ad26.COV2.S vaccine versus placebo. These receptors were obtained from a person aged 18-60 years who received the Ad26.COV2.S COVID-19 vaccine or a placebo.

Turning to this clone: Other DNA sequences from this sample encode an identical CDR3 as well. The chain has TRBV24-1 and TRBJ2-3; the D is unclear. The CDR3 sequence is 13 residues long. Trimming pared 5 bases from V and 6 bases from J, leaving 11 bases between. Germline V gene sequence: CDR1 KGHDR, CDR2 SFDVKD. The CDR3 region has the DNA TGTGCCACCAGTGCCCCCCCTGGCGATACGCAGTATTTT. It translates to CATSAPPGDTQYF.

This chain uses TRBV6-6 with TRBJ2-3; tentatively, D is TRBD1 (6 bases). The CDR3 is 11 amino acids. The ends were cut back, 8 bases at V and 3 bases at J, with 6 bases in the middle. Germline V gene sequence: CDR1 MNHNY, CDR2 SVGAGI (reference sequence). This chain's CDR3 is CASQGTDTQYF. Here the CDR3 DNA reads TGTGCCAGCCAGGGGACAGATACGCAGTATTTT.

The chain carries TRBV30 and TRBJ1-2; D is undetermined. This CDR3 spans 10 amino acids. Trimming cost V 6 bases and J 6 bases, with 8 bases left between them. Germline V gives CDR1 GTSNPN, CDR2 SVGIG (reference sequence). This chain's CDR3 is CACSIDGYTF. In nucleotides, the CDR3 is TGTGCCTGTTCGATCGATGGCTACACCTTC.

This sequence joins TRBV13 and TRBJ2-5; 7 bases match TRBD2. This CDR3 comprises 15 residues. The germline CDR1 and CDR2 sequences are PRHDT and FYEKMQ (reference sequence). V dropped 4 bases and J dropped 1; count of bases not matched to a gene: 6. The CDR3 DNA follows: TGTGCCAGCAGCTCCTCCCGGGGGGTCCAAGAGACCCAGTACTTC. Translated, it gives CASSSSRGVQETQYF.

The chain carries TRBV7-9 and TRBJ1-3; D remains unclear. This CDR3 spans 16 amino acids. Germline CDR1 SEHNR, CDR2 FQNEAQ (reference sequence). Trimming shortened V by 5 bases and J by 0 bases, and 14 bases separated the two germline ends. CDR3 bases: TGTGCCAGCAGCCCCCGGAGATCCAGCTCTGGAAACACCATATATTTT. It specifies CASSPRRSSSGNTIYF.

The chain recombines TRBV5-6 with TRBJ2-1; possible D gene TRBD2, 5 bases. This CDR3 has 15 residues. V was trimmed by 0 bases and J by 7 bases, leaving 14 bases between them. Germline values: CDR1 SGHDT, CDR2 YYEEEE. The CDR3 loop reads CASSLAAGRFNEQFF. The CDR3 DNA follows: TGTGCCAGCAGCTTGGCCGCGGGCCGGTTTAATGAGCAGTTCTTC.

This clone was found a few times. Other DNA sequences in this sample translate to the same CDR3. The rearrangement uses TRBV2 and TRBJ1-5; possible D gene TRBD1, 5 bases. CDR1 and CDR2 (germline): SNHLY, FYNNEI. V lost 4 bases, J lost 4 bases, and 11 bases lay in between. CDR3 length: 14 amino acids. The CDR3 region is CASSVGDRNQPQHF. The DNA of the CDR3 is TGTGCCAGCAGTGTAGGGGATCGAAATCAGCCCCAGCATTTT.

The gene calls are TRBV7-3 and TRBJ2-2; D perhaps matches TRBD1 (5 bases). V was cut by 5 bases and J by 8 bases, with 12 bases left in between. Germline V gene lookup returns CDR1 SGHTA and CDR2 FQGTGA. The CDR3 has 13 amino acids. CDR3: CASSPGHSGELFF. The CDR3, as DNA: TGTGCCAGCAGCCCCGGACACTCTGGGGAGCTGTTTTTT.

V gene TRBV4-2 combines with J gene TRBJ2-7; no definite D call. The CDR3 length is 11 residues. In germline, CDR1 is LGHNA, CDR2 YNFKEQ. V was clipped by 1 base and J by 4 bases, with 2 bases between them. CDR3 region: CASSQAYEQYV. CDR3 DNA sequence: TGTGCCAGCAGCCAAGCTTACGAGCAGTACGTC.

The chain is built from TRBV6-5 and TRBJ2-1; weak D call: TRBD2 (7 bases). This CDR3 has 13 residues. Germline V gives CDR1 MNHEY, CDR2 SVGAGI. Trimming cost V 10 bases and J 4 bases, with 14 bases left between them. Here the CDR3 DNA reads TGTGCCACAAGGGGAGGGGGTTACAATGAGCAGTTCTTC. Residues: CATRGGGYNEQFF.

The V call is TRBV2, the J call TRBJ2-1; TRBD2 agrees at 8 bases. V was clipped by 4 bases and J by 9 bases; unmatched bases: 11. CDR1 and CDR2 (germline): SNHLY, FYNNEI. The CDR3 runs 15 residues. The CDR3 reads CASSVTGGRVPEQFF. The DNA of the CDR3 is TGTGCCAGCAGTGTAACGGGGGGGCGCGTCCCTGAGCAGTTCTTC.

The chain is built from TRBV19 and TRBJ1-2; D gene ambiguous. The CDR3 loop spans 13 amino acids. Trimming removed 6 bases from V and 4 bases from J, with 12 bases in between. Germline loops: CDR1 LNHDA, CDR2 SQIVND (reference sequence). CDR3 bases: TGTGCCAGTAGACGTGACAAGAGCTATGGCTACACCTTC. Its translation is CASRRDKSYGYTF.

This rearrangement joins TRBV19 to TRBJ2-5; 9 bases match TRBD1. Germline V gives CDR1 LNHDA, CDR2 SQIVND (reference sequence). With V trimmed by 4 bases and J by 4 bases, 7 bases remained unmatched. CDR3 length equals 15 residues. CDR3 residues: CASSTGTGGGETQYF. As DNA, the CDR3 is TGTGCCAGTAGTACCGGCACAGGGGGCGGAGAGACCCAGTACTTC. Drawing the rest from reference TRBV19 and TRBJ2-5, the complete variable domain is DGGITQSPKYLFRKEGQNVTLSCEQNLNHDAMYWYRQDPGQGLRLIYYSQIVNDFQKGDIAEGYSVSREKKESFPLTVTSAQKNPTAFYLCASSTGTGGGETQYFGPGTRLLVL.

DNA of the CDR3: TGTGCCAGCAGTGCCCAAAAGGGGGGCAGATCCCATCAGCCCCAGCATTTT. It encodes CASSAQKGGRSHQPQHF. V is TRBV6-1 and J is TRBJ1-5; perhaps TRBD1 as D (6 bases). Trimming left V 4 bases short and J 5 bases short, with 21 bases between. In germline, CDR1 is MNHNS, CDR2 SASEGT. The CDR3 totals 17 residues.

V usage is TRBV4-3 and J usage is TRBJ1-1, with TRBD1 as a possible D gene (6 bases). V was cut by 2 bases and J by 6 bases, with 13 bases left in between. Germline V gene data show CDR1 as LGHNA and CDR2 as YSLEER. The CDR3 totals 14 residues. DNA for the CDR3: TGCGCCAGCAGCCAATTGACAGGAGTCTCTGAAGCTTTCTTT. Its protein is CASSQLTGVSEAFF.

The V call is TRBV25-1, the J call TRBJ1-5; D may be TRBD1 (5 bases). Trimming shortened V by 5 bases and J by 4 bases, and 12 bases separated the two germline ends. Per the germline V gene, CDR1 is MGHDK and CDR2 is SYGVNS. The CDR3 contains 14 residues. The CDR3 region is CASSRRGGNQPQHF. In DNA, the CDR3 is TGTGCCAGCAGTCGTAGGGGAGGAAATCAGCCCCAGCATTTT. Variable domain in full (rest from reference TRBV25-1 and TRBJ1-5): EADIYQTPRYLVIGTGKKITLECSQTMGHDKMYWYQQDPGMELHLIHYSYGVNSTEKGDLSSESTVSRIRTEHFPLTLESARPSHTSQYLCASSRRGGNQPQHFGDGTRLSIL.

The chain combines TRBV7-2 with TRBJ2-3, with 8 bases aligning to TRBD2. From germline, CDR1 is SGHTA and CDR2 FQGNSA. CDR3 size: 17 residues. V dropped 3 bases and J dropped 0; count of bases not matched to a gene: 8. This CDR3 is CASSLIGAGASTDTQYF. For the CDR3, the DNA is TGTGCCAGCAGCTTGATTGGAGCGGGGGCTAGCACAGATACGCAGTATTTT.

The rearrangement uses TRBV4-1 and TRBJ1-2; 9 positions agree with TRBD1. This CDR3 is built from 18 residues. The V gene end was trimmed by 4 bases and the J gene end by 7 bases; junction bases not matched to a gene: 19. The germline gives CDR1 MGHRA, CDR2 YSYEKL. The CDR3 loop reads CASSLAMGYGDRESGYTF. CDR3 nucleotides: TGCGCCAGCAGCCTAGCTATGGGATATGGGGACAGGGAAAGTGGCTACACCTTC.

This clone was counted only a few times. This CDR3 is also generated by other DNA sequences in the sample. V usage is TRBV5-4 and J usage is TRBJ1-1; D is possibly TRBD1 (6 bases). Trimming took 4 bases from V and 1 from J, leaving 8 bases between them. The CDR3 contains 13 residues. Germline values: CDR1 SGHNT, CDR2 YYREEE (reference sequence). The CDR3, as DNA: TGTGCCAGCAGCCTGGACAGGAACACTGAAGCTTTCTTT. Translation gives CASSLDRNTEAFF.

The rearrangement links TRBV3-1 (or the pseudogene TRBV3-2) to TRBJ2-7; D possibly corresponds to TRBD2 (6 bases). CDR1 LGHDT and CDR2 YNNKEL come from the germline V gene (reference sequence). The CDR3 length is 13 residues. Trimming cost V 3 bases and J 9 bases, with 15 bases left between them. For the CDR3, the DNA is TGTGCCAGCAGCCAGACTAGTTACGGGGTGCAGTACGTC. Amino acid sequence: CASSQTSYGVQYV.

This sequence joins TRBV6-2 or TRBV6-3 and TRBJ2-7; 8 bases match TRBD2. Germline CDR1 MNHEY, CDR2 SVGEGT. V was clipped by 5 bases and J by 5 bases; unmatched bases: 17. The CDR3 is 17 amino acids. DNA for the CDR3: TGTGCCAGCAGTAAGCCAACCGCGGGACTAGTGACTCACGAGCAGTACGTC. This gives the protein CASSKPTAGLVTHEQYV.

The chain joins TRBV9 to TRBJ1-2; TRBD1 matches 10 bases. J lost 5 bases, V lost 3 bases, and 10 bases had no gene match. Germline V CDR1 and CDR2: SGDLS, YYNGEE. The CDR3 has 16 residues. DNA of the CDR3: TGTGCCAGCAGCGAGCGGGGGGACAGGGGTTATTATGGCTACACCTTC. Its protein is CASSERGDRGYYGYTF.

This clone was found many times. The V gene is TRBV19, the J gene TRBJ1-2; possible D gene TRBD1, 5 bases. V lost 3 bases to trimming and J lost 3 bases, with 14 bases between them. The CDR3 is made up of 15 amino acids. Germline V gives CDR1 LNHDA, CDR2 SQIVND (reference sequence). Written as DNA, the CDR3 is TGTGCCAGTAGTATGTATATCGGGACGGACTATGGCTACACCTTC. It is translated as CASSMYIGTDYGYTF.

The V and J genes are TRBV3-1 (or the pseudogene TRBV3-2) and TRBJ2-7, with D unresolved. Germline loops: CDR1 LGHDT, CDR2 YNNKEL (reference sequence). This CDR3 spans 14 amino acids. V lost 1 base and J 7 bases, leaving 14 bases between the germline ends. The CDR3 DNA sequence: TGTGCCAGCAGCCAAGCAGGTAACCCTCGGGAGCAGTACTTC. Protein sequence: CASSQAGNPREQYF.

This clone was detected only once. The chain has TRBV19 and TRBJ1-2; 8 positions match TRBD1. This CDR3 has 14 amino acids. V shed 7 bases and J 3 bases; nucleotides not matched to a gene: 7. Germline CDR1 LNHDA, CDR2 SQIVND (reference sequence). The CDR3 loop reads CASNADRGDYGYTF. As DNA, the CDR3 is TGTGCCAGTAATGCTGACAGGGGAGACTATGGCTACACCTTC.